These 23 T cell receptor beta chains came from one sample sequenced in a study of cytomegalovirus exposure and HLA in healthy donors. It was with 60 Vbeta and 13 Jbeta primers that the PCR ran. Profiling relied on immunoSEQ multiplex PCR, and the TCRdb table lists in-frame clones only, not all of them. The sample carries under 200,000 clones, about three quarters recorded once. The sample comprised PBMCs. The receptors were sampled from a female donor in good health and CMV-seronegative.

The rearrangement links TRBV28 to TRBJ2-5; 7 nucleotides agree with TRBD1. Judging by the DNA end, TRBJ2-7 fits better; the J call may be wrong. The CDR3 spans 15 residues. Germline CDR1 is MDHEN and CDR2 is SYDVKM. The CDR3 region is CASSLLRDSSYEQYF. For the CDR3, the DNA is TGTGCCAGCAGTCTCCTTCGGGACAGCTCCTACGAGCAGTACTTC.

The chain uses TRBV6-1 and TRBJ2-2; 10 bases line up with TRBD1. The germline V gene encodes CDR1 MNHNS and CDR2 SASEGT. The CDR3 spans 15 residues. V lost 6 bases and J lost 4; bases outside the gene matches: 5. The CDR3: CASRPGQGTTGELFF. The CDR3 bases are TGTGCCAGCAGGCCGGGACAGGGGACCACCGGGGAGCTGTTTTTT.

The CDR3 protein is CASSWKGIDTEAFF. The CDR3, as DNA: TGTGCCAGCAGTTGGAAGGGGATAGACACTGAAGCTTTCTTT. The chain links TRBV27 to TRBJ1-1; D possibly corresponds to TRBD1 (5 bases). CDR3 size: 14 residues. The V gene lost 4 bases and the J gene lost 3 bases, with 12 bases spanning the gap. In germline, CDR1 is MNHEY, CDR2 SMNVEV (reference sequence).

Here the CDR3 reads CASSRTQRTGELFF. DNA for the CDR3: TGTGCCAGCAGCAGGACACAGCGAACCGGGGAGCTGTTTTTT. The J gene is TRBJ2-2, the V gene TRBV25-1; D might be TRBD1 (5 bases). V dropped 6 bases and J dropped 5 bases, with 13 bases sitting between them. The CDR3 covers 14 residues. The germline V gene encodes CDR1 MGHDK and CDR2 SYGVNS.

V is TRBV27 and J is TRBJ1-5, with D hard to call. Germline assignment: CDR1 MNHEY and CDR2 SMNVEV (reference sequence). The CDR3 totals 14 residues. V was cut by 6 bases and J by 0 bases, with 9 bases left in between. CDR3 nucleotides: TGTGCCAGCAGACAGATTTATAGCAATCAGCCCCAGCATTTT. It translates to CASRQIYSNQPQHF.

V usage is TRBV19 and J usage is TRBJ2-5, with TRBD1 as a possible D gene (6 bases). The CDR3 is made up of 17 amino acids. V was shortened by 4 bases and J by 5 bases, with 23 bases between the two germline ends. The germline V gene encodes CDR1 LNHDA and CDR2 SQIVND (reference sequence). CDR3 nucleotide sequence: TGTGCCAGTAGTAGTATAACGGCAGGGGCCCATGGTGAGACCCAGTACTTC. It yields the protein CASSSITAGAHGETQYF.

V usage is TRBV11-2 and J usage is TRBJ1-1; D uncertain. Per germline, CDR1 SGHAT and CDR2 FQNNGV. This CDR3 has 12 residues. Trimming took off 5 bases at V and 8 bases at J, with 12 bases between the two ends. The CDR3 nucleotides are TGTGCCAGCAGCCCTGGGGAGACGGAAGCTTTCTTT. Protein product: CASSPGETEAFF.

This rearrangement joins TRBV5-4 to TRBJ2-5; D may be TRBD1 (5 bases). The germline gives CDR1 SGHNT, CDR2 YYREEE (reference sequence). The V end was cut by 0 bases, the J end by 2 bases, with 8 bases between. The CDR3 runs to 14 residues. CDR3 sequence: CASSLGQYQETQYF. The CDR3 coding sequence is TGTGCCAGCAGCTTGGGACAGTATCAAGAGACCCAGTACTTC.

This clone showed up just once. The chain employs TRBV7-2 and TRBJ2-1; TRBD1 matches 10 bases. This CDR3 contains 15 residues. Trimming took 5 bases from V and 5 from J; bases not matched to a gene: 6. Germline V gene data show CDR1 as SGHTA and CDR2 as FQGNSA. The CDR3 DNA follows: TGTGCCAGCAGCACGGACAGGGGGGGTAACAATGAGCAGTTCTTC. This translates into CASSTDRGGNNEQFF.

This chain connects TRBV19 to TRBJ1-2; a possible D gene is TRBD1 (6 bases). CDR1 LNHDA and CDR2 SQIVND come from the germline V gene (reference sequence). V was pared by 7 bases and J by 3 bases, with 12 bases between. CDR3 size: 13 residues. The CDR3 sequence: CASTPGAYYGYTF. The CDR3 nucleotides read TGTGCCAGTACCCCAGGGGCTTACTATGGCTACACCTTC. Supplemented by reference TRBV19 and TRBJ1-2, the full variable domain reads DGGITQSPKYLFRKEGQNVTLSCEQNLNHDAMYWYRQDPGQGLRLIYYSQIVNDFQKGDIAEGYSVSREKKESFPLTVTSAQKNPTAFYLCASTPGAYYGYTFGSGTRLTVV.

The V and J genes are TRBV6-5 and TRBJ1-5; no firm D call. V was cut by 5 bases and J by 1 base, with 6 bases left in between. The CDR3 loop spans 13 amino acids. CDR1 is MNHEY and CDR2 is SVGAGI in the germline V gene. The CDR3 protein is CASSQWSNQPQHF. The CDR3 region has the DNA TGTGCCAGCAGTCAGTGGAGCAATCAGCCCCAGCATTTT.

V usage is TRBV4-2 and J usage is TRBJ1-3; D might be TRBD1 (6 bases). Germline lookup yields CDR1 LGHNA and CDR2 YNFKEQ. The ends were cut back, 0 bases at V and 0 bases at J, with 12 bases in the middle. The CDR3 has 17 residues. CDR3 protein: CASSQEGGTASGNTIYF. For the CDR3, the DNA is TGTGCCAGCAGCCAAGAAGGGGGAACGGCCTCTGGAAACACCATATATTTT.

The rearrangement uses TRBV2 and TRBJ2-7; 8 bases match TRBD2. The CDR3 sequence is 13 residues long. V lost 8 bases, J lost 3 bases, and 6 bases stayed unmatched. Germline values: CDR1 SNHLY, CDR2 FYNNEI. The CDR3 DNA reads TGTGCCAGCCCGGGACTAGGGGGCTACGAGCAGTACTTC. As protein: CASPGLGGYEQYF.

The chain couples TRBV7-6 to TRBJ1-2; TRBD1 aligns across 12 bases. V dropped 4 bases and J dropped 8; count of bases not matched to a gene: 11. The length of the CDR3 is 16 residues. The germline V gene encodes CDR1 SGHVS and CDR2 FNYEAQ. The CDR3 nucleotides are TGTGCCAGCAGCTCGCGAGGGACAGGGGGCGCCGGGGGCTACACCTTC. Its translation: CASSSRGTGGAGGYTF.

The CDR3 spells CASSPDSQGYGYTF. For the CDR3, the DNA is TGTGCCAGCAGCCCCGATTCGCAGGGCTATGGCTACACCTTC. This chain joins TRBV11-2 and TRBJ1-2; tentative D call: TRBD1 (5 bases). The CDR3 contains 14 residues. Germline CDR1 and CDR2: SGHAT and FQNNGV. V dropped 5 bases and J dropped 4 bases, with 14 bases sitting between them.

This clone was recorded once. The chain carries TRBV30 and TRBJ1-5; a possible D gene is TRBD1 (6 bases). The V end lost 2 bases, the J end lost 1 base, and 15 bases lay between the germline ends. CDR3 size: 16 residues. Germline loops: CDR1 GTSNPN, CDR2 SVGIG (reference sequence). The DNA of the CDR3 is TGTGCCTGGAGTTCACCGGGCAGGGGAAGCAATCAGCCCCAGCATTTT. Protein: CAWSSPGRGSNQPQHF.

The chain joins TRBV20-1 to TRBJ2-7; D unresolved. Trimming cost V 3 bases and J 4 bases, with 7 bases left between them. This CDR3 is 11 amino acids long. Germline-derived CDR1 and CDR2 are DFQATT and SNEGSKA (reference sequence). The CDR3, as DNA: TGCAGTGCTAGTCGCGCTTACGAGCAGTACTTC. Protein: CSASRAYEQYF.

This clone was seen only a few times. The chain combines TRBV7-2 with TRBJ1-5, with unresolved D. The CDR3 sequence is 13 residues long. Germline CDR1 reads SGHTA; CDR2 reads FQGNSA. Trimming took 5 bases from V and 4 from J, leaving 9 bases between them. This CDR3 is CASSPRLNQPQHF. The CDR3 DNA follows: TGTGCCAGCAGCCCGCGGCTTAATCAGCCCCAGCATTTT.

This clone has only a few counts. The V gene is TRBV28, the J gene TRBJ2-7, with TRBD1 matching over 7 bases. The V and J ends lost 8 bases and 6 bases, in that order; junction bases with no gene match: 7. The CDR3 loop spans 12 amino acids. Germline-derived CDR1 and CDR2 are MDHEN and SYDVKM. CDR3 coding DNA: TGTGCCAGCGACAGGGAAGGTACCGAGCAGTACTTC. It yields the protein CASDREGTEQYF.

V gene TRBV30 combines with J gene TRBJ2-2, with TRBD2 as a possible D gene (6 bases). Germline V gene data show CDR1 as GTSNPN and CDR2 as SVGIG (reference sequence). The CDR3 is made up of 14 amino acids. Between the trimmed V and J ends, which lost 4 bases and 4 bases, there was a span of 13 bases. The chain's CDR3 is CAWTGGGPTGELFF. CDR3 nucleotides: TGTGCCTGGACCGGGGGAGGCCCCACCGGGGAGCTGTTTTTT. The whole variable domain, remainder taken from reference TRBV30 and TRBJ2-2, is SQTIHQWPATLVQPVGSPLSLECTVEGTSNPNLYWYRQAAGRGLQLLFYSVGIGQISSEVPQNLSASRPQDRQFILSSKKLLLSDSGFYLCAWTGGGPTGELFFGEGSRLTVL.

The chain carries TRBV27 and TRBJ2-5; weak D call: TRBD2 (7 bases). CDR1 is MNHEY and CDR2 is SMNVEV in the germline V gene (reference sequence). The CDR3 has 16 residues. Between the trimmed V and J ends, which lost 1 base and 1 base, there was a span of 13 bases. The CDR3 loop is CASSLFIGGPQETQYF. CDR3 nucleotide sequence: TGTGCCAGCAGTTTATTCATCGGGGGGCCCCAAGAGACCCAGTACTTC.

This clone occurred once. The gene calls are TRBV6-5 and TRBJ1-1; D might be TRBD1 (6 bases). CDR1 is MNHEY and CDR2 is SVGAGI in the germline V gene. The ends were cut back, 5 bases at V and 1 base at J, with 11 bases in the middle. The CDR3 loop spans 14 amino acids. CDR3 sequence (DNA): TGTGCCAGCAGTGACTGGACAGCGAACACTGAAGCTTTCTTT. It specifies CASSDWTANTEAFF.

A remark on this clone: Germline is not matched at one junction end, which may reflect a read error. Written as DNA, the CDR3 is TGTGCCAGCAGCCGGACAGGGGGCGCTTTAATCGGGGCCAACGGCCTGACTTTC. Protein sequence: CASSRTGGALIGANGLTF. The chain links TRBV7-3 to TRBJ2-6, with TRBD1 identical over 11 bases. CDR3 length equals 18 residues. CDR1 is SGHTA and CDR2 is FQGTGA in the germline V gene.